These 17 T cell receptor beta chains originate from one sample sequenced in a study of blood T cell repertoires in COVID-19. Assay used: immunoSEQ multiplex PCR; TCRdb lists only in-frame clones, some missing. The sample shows around 150,000 clones, about four fifths of them seen only once. The sample taken for sequencing was peripheral blood. The receptors derive from a woman in her fifties or sixties with acute or convalescent COVID-19.

The sample holds a few counts of this clone. This chain connects TRBV24-1 to TRBJ2-1; D might be TRBD1 (5 bases). Trimming removed 3 bases from V and 8 bases from J, with 13 bases in between. The germline V gene encodes CDR1 KGHDR and CDR2 SFDVKD. The CDR3 extends over 14 amino acids. CDR3 loop: CATSDARQRHEQFF. CDR3 bases: TGTGCCACCAGTGATGCCCGACAGAGGCATGAGCAGTTCTTC.

The chain uses TRBV10-2 and TRBJ2-2; 12 bases align to TRBD2. J gave up 2 bases and V 2 bases, and 6 bases lay outside the gene matches. This CDR3 region has 18 residues. In germline, CDR1 is WSHSY, CDR2 SAAADI. CDR3 loop: CASSERTSGIRNTGELFF. The DNA of the CDR3 is TGCGCCAGCAGTGAGAGGACTAGCGGGATTCGTAACACCGGGGAGCTGTTTTTT.

This clone was seen only a few times. The chain is built from TRBV5-1 and TRBJ2-3, with D possibly matching TRBD2 (5 bases). Per the germline V gene, CDR1 is SGHRS and CDR2 is YFSETQ. The CDR3 covers 15 residues. With 0 bases removed from V and 0 bases from J, the gap between germline ends came to 8 bases. The CDR3 spells CASSLDGKSTDTQYF. CDR3 bases: TGCGCCAGCAGCTTGGACGGGAAGAGCACAGATACGCAGTATTTT.

V and J are TRBV7-3 and TRBJ1-1; D is undetermined. Germline values: CDR1 SGHTA, CDR2 FQGTGA. V dropped 5 bases and J dropped 1 base, with 8 bases sitting between them. This CDR3 contains 13 residues. Here the CDR3 DNA reads TGTGCCAGCAGCCAGGCCTGGAACACTGAAGCTTTCTTT. This gives the protein CASSQAWNTEAFF.

The rearrangement joins TRBV25-1 to TRBJ1-2; D remains ambiguous. CDR3 length: 13 amino acids. Trimming removed 1 base at V and 5 bases at J, with 8 bases between. The germline V gene has CDR1 MGHDK and CDR2 SYGVNS. The CDR3 spells CASSESEVYGYTF. Here the CDR3 DNA reads TGTGCCAGCAGTGAATCAGAGGTTTATGGCTACACCTTC.

This clone occurred a few times. The rearrangement links TRBV27 to TRBJ1-2; 9 nucleotides align to TRBD1. From germline, CDR1 is MNHEY and CDR2 SMNVEV (reference sequence). Trimming at V came to 6 bases and at J to 5 bases, leaving 7 bases not matched to a gene. This CDR3 region has 14 residues. CDR3 region: CASRDRGHLYGYTF. CDR3 nucleotides: TGTGCCAGCAGGGACAGGGGCCATCTATATGGCTACACCTTC.

This clone is a singleton in its sample. The rearrangement links TRBV28 to TRBJ1-2, with TRBD1 as a possible D gene (5 bases). Trimming removed 10 bases at V and 3 bases at J, with 15 bases between. The germline V gene has CDR1 MDHEN and CDR2 SYDVKM. The CDR3 consists of 13 residues. The CDR3 sequence: CATPGGLDYGYTF. The CDR3 bases are TGTGCCACCCCTGGGGGGTTGGACTATGGCTACACCTTC.

The gene calls are TRBV15 and TRBJ1-4; D gene ambiguous. The germline CDR1 and CDR2 sequences are LNHNV and YYDKDF (reference sequence). Trimming removed 1 base at V and 0 bases at J, with 12 bases between. The CDR3 extends over 17 amino acids. CDR3 DNA: TGTGCCACCAGCAGAGTGGGCAGGCTAACAACTAATGAAAAACTGTTTTTT. Translation: CATSRVGRLTTNEKLFF. The whole variable domain, filled in from reference TRBV15 and TRBJ1-4, reads DAMVIQNPRYQVTQFGKPVTLSCSQTLNHNVMYWYQQKSSQAPKLLFHYYDKDFNNEADTPDNFQSRRPNTSFCFLDIRSPGLGDTAMYLCATSRVGRLTTNEKLFFGSGTQLSVL.

The rearrangement joins TRBV9 to TRBJ2-3; unclear D gene. Germline V gives CDR1 SGDLS, CDR2 YYNGEE. The CDR3 contains 14 residues. The V gene lost 0 bases and the J gene lost 2 bases, with 7 bases spanning the gap. The CDR3 region is CASSVDTATDTQYF. In nucleotides, the CDR3 is TGTGCCAGCAGCGTAGATACAGCCACAGATACGCAGTATTTT. Variable domain in full (rest from reference TRBV9 and TRBJ2-3): DSGVTQTPKHLITATGQRVTLRCSPRSGDLSVYWYQQSLDQGLQFLIQYYNGEERAKGNILERFSAQQFPDLHSELNLSSLELGDSALYFCASSVDTATDTQYFGPGTRLTVL.

This chain connects TRBV29-1 to TRBJ2-7; D call uncertain. The V gene lost 4 bases and the J gene lost 2 bases, with 12 bases spanning the gap. CDR3 length equals 13 residues. Germline CDR1 reads SQVTM; CDR2 reads ANQGSEA. CDR3: CSVVGRLPYEQYF. CDR3 DNA sequence: TGCAGCGTTGTAGGCAGGCTACCCTACGAGCAGTACTTC.

The chain combines TRBV28 with TRBJ2-7; TRBD2 agrees at 11 bases. With 4 bases clipped from V and 2 bases from J, the junction kept 7 bases outside the gene matches. Germline V gene sequence: CDR1 MDHEN, CDR2 SYDVKM. The CDR3 contains 16 residues. CDR3 in amino acids: CASSSMGLAETYEQYF. The CDR3 DNA sequence: TGTGCCAGCAGTTCTATGGGACTAGCGGAAACCTACGAGCAGTACTTC.

The chain combines TRBV4-1 with TRBJ2-7; a weak D match, TRBD1 (6 bases). CDR1 MGHRA and CDR2 YSYEKL come from the germline V gene. V was shortened by 4 bases and J by 1 base, with 20 bases between the two germline ends. This CDR3 is built from 17 residues. CDR3 sequence: CASSPTAGQLQSYEQYF. As DNA, the CDR3 is TGCGCCAGCAGCCCAACCGCCGGACAGCTTCAGTCCTACGAGCAGTACTTC.

J is TRBJ2-4 and V is TRBV29-1, with TRBD2 identical over 7 bases. Germline CDR1 reads SQVTM; CDR2 reads ANQGSEA. Unmatched junction bases numbered 8, after V lost 4 bases and J lost 8 bases. This CDR3 has 13 residues. CDR3 sequence: CSVVGRASYIQYF. CDR3 sequence (DNA): TGCAGCGTTGTAGGGAGGGCAAGTTACATTCAGTACTTC.

The V gene is TRBV18, the J gene TRBJ1-1; D remains unclear. Trimming removed 3 bases from V and 2 bases from J, with 7 bases in between. This CDR3 is built from 13 residues. Germline assignment: CDR1 KGHSH and CDR2 LQKENI. CDR3 in DNA: TGTGCCAGCTCACCGGCAGGAAACACTGAAGCTTTCTTT. Translated, it gives CASSPAGNTEAFF.

This clone was recorded once. V and J are TRBV5-4 and TRBJ2-5, with 8 bases matching TRBD2. CDR1 and CDR2 from the germline V gene are SGHNT and YYREEE (reference sequence). The CDR3 spans 13 residues. V was clipped by 4 bases and J by 5 bases; unmatched bases: 4. CDR3 in amino acids: CASSPGREETQYF. The DNA for the CDR3 is TGTGCCAGCAGCCCCGGGAGGGAGGAGACCCAGTACTTC. Full variable domain (rest looked up from reference TRBV5-4 and TRBJ2-5): ETGVTQSPTHLIKTRGQQVTLRCSSQSGHNTVSWYQQALGQGPQFIFQYYREEENGRGNFPPRFSGLQFPNYSSELNVNALELDDSALYLCASSPGREETQYFGPGTRLLVL.

This sequence joins TRBV21-1 and TRBJ1-5; TRBD1, the table's D call, lacks a check against the DNA. TRBV21-1 is deemed a pseudogene. The CDR3 is 18 amino acids. CDR3 sequence (DNA): TGTGCCAGCAGCGACCCACAGGCCACCAAAGGGCTTAATCAGCCCCAGCATTTT. Amino acid sequence: CASSDPQATKGLNQPQHF.

This chain uses TRBV11-3 with TRBJ2-1; 8 positions agree with TRBD2. The germline gives CDR1 SGHNT, CDR2 YENEEA. V lost 7 bases to trimming and J lost 5 bases; unmatched junction nucleotides: 10. The CDR3 covers 15 residues. Here the CDR3 reads CASTLSGRRNNEQFF. The DNA of the CDR3 is TGTGCCAGCACGCTGAGCGGGAGAAGGAACAATGAGCAGTTCTTC.